This TCR beta chain emerged from a study of neurological immune-mediated disorders. The CDR3 is 14 amino acids. Germline V lookup: CDR1 KGHSH, CDR2 LQKENI. Trimming removed 3 bases at V and 1 base at J, with 7 bases between. About 1 million sorted CD4+ or CD8+ T cells made each library. Study-level results: The most TCR clonal expansion was seen in HTLV-1-associated myelopathy, and the least was seen in multiple sclerosis, which fell below healthy controls. No CDR3 amino acid sequences were shared by expanded clones across subjects, suggesting private repertoires in all groups.

This clonotype was seen many times. Its antigen remains unknown. By 5'RACE with 10-nucleotide random UMIs, the cDNA was made. TCRdb called the 5' RACE reads again in MiXCR, with one record for every CDR3 protein. The table lists about 19,000 distinct CDR3 sequences, approximately 8% of them singletons. Material for sequencing was CD8+ T cells from blood. V is TRBV18 and J is TRBJ1-5; D unresolved. This TCR derives from a woman aged 25 to 39 with HTLV-1-associated myelopathy (HAM/TSP). The CDR3 loop reads CASSPGVSNQPQHF. DNA for the CDR3: TGTGCCAGCTCACCGGGTGTAAGCAATCAGCCCCAGCATTTT.